The 30 T cell receptor beta chains below come from one sample, sequenced in a study of regulatory T cells in long-lasting Graves disease. The authors built TCR beta libraries using iRepertoire HTBI primers and Arm-PCR of CDR3 regions. TCRdb independently ran MiXCR on the multiplex PCR reads; one entry per CDR3 protein. The sample has fewer than 450,000 distinct CDR3 sequences; around 22% are singletons. The sample's time point: persistent/refractory GD, antithyroid drugs over 5 years with positive TRAb. From RNA extracted from PBMCs, the TCR library was made. Sequencing was performed on peripheral blood mononuclear cells (PBMCs), taken when the disease was refractory, from a patient treated with antithyroid drugs. These receptor sequences come from a female donor with Graves disease.

A few counts support this clonotype. The chain carries TRBV20-1 and TRBJ2-7; D ambiguous. This CDR3 region has 11 residues. V lost 0 bases, J lost 5 bases, and 5 bases lay in between. Per the germline V gene, CDR1 is DFQATT and CDR2 is SNEGSKA (reference sequence). The CDR3 coding sequence is TGCAGTGCTAGAGAAAAACACGAGCAGTACTTC. It specifies CSAREKHEQYF.

This clonotype was found a few times. The chain combines TRBV27 with TRBJ1-4, with TRBD1 as a possible D gene (6 bases). The germline CDR1 and CDR2 sequences are MNHEY and SMNVEV (reference sequence). The CDR3 is made up of 15 amino acids. The germline V and J ends were trimmed by 9 bases and 7 bases, with 21 bases remaining between them. CDR3 coding DNA: TGTGCCAGACGGGCCCGGGGGGCGACAGGTGAAAAACTGTTTTTT. This translates into CARRARGATGEKLFF.

This clonotype was counted ten times or more. This chain uses TRBV28 with TRBJ1-5; D possibly corresponds to TRBD1 (6 bases). The CDR3 runs to 15 residues. Germline V lookup: CDR1 MDHEN, CDR2 SYDVKM. V lost 3 bases to trimming and J lost 1 base, with 10 bases between them. The CDR3 coding sequence is TGTGCCAGCAGTTTCCCTACAGGGAGCAATCAGCCCCAGCATTTT. The encoded protein is CASSFPTGSNQPQHF.

This clonotype was observed a few times. This chain links TRBV20-1 with TRBJ1-3, with 7 bases identical to TRBD1. CDR3 length: 16 residues. Germline CDR1 is DFQATT and CDR2 is SNEGSKA (reference sequence). V lost 2 bases and J lost 0; bases outside the gene matches: 7. DNA of the CDR3: TGCAGTGCTAGACAACCGACAGGGAGCTCTGGAAACACCATATATTTT. It codes for CSARQPTGSSGNTIYF.

The chain combines TRBV20-1 with TRBJ2-5; perhaps TRBD1 as D (6 bases). The CDR3 consists of 14 residues. CDR1 is DFQATT and CDR2 is SNEGSKA in the germline V gene (reference sequence). Trimming took 2 bases from V and 1 from J, leaving 11 bases between them. The CDR3 bases are TGCAGTGCTAGATCCTCGGACAGCCAAGAGACCCAGTACTTC. It specifies CSARSSDSQETQYF.

Ten or more counts support this clonotype. The chain links TRBV25-1 to TRBJ1-4; the match to TRBD1 covers 9 bases. The CDR3 is 15 residues long. CDR1 and CDR2 (germline): MGHDK, SYGVNS. V gave up 5 bases and J gave up 2 bases; unmatched junction bases: 3. CDR3 DNA: TGTGCCAGCAGTAAAACAGGGGGCACTAATGAAAAACTGTTTTTT. Protein: CASSKTGGTNEKLFF.

This clonotype was counted a few times. The chain joins TRBV10-3 to TRBJ1-2, with D tentatively TRBD1 (6 bases). The germline V gene encodes CDR1 ENHRY and CDR2 SYGVKD. This CDR3 comprises 14 residues. V was trimmed by 5 bases and J by 8 bases, leaving 18 bases between them. The DNA of the CDR3 is TGTGCCATCAGTAACAGGGAAGACAATGTGGGCTACACCTTC. Its translation: CAISNREDNVGYTF.

The sample holds one count of this clonotype. The chain carries TRBV12-3 or TRBV12-4 and TRBJ2-2; the match to TRBD2 covers 8 bases. CDR3 length: 17 amino acids. Losses at the gene ends were 3 bases for V and 6 bases for J; bases not matched to a gene: 12. CDR3 bases: TGTGCCAGCAGTTTGTCACTAGCGGTGTTGGTTGCCGGGGAGCTGTTTTTT. Its protein is CASSLSLAVLVAGELFF.

This clonotype was observed a few times. The chain carries TRBV20-1 and TRBJ1-5, with TRBD1 as a possible D gene (6 bases). Trimming took off 0 bases at V and 6 bases at J, with 18 bases between the two ends. CDR3 length: 16 amino acids. The germline gives CDR1 DFQATT, CDR2 SNEGSKA (reference sequence). CDR3 sequence reads: CSARDGTLVPFQPQHF. The CDR3 DNA is TGCAGTGCTAGAGATGGGACACTCGTCCCATTTCAGCCCCAGCATTTT.

This clonotype was observed a handful of times. This chain uses TRBV28 with TRBJ2-7; 7 nucleotides agree with TRBD1. The CDR3 spans 14 residues. CDR1 is MDHEN, CDR2 SYDVKM, per germline. With V trimmed by 3 bases and J by 3 bases, 5 bases remained unmatched. The CDR3 nucleotides are TGTGCCAGCAGTTTTTCGGGACAGCACTACGAGCAGTACTTC. Amino acid sequence: CASSFSGQHYEQYF.

The chain is built from TRBV20-1 and TRBJ2-2, with a tentative D call TRBD2 (5 bases). This CDR3 is 16 amino acids long. Germline CDR1 is DFQATT and CDR2 is SNEGSKA (reference sequence). Trimming pared 6 bases from V and 5 bases from J, leaving 22 bases between. CDR3 amino acids: CSAHSPRAVTTGELFF. The CDR3 coding sequence is TGCAGTGCACACTCCCCCAGAGCGGTAACAACCGGGGAGCTGTTTTTT.

This clonotype was recorded many times. The chain combines TRBV7-2 with TRBJ2-2; the match to TRBD1 covers 9 bases. Germline V CDR1 and CDR2: SGHTA, FQGNSA. CDR3 length equals 13 residues. Losses at the gene ends were 8 bases for V and 7 bases for J; bases not matched to a gene: 5. CDR3 sequence: CASGTGGLGELFF. In nucleotides, the CDR3 is TGTGCCAGCGGAACAGGGGGCCTCGGGGAGCTGTTTTTT.

This clonotype was found many times. The chain has TRBV2 and TRBJ2-7; D call uncertain. Germline CDR1 and CDR2: SNHLY and FYNNEI. CDR3 length equals 15 residues. Trimming left V 2 bases short and J 3 bases short, with 14 bases between. CDR3 bases: TGTGCCAGCAGTGAAATCGGACCGAGGAACTACGAGCAGTACTTC. Amino acids: CASSEIGPRNYEQYF. Looking up the rest from reference TRBV2 and TRBJ2-7 gives the full variable domain: EPEVTQTPSHQVTQMGQEVILRCVPISNHLYFYWYRQILGQKVEFLVSFYNNEISEKSEIFDDQFSVERPDGSNFTLKIRSTKLEDSAMYFCASSEIGPRNYEQYFGPGTRLTVT.

The gene calls are TRBV28 and TRBJ2-1, with 8 bases identical to TRBD2. The length of the CDR3 is 12 residues. The germline V gene encodes CDR1 MDHEN and CDR2 SYDVKM. Here the CDR3 DNA reads TGTGCGGCGGGAGGCTCCTACAATGAGCAGTTCTTC. Translation: CAAGGSYNEQFF.

Ten or more counts support this clonotype. This chain joins TRBV29-1 and TRBJ1-1, with D maybe TRBD1 (5 bases). The V end was cut by 5 bases, the J end by 1 base, with 8 bases between. This CDR3 has 12 amino acids. Germline assignment: CDR1 SQVTM and CDR2 ANQGSEA. The CDR3 spells CSVKRGNTEAFF. CDR3 bases: TGCAGCGTTAAGAGGGGGAACACTGAAGCTTTCTTT.

The CDR3 region has the DNA TGTGCCAGCAGCTTCACTTTGGGCCACGAGCAGTACTTC. Translated: CASSFTLGHEQYF. The chain carries TRBV13 and TRBJ2-7, with D uncertain. This CDR3 is built from 13 residues. V lost 3 bases and J 5 bases, leaving 11 bases between the germline ends. In germline, CDR1 is PRHDT, CDR2 FYEKMQ (reference sequence).

This chain connects TRBV6-9 to TRBJ2-7; 11 nucleotides match TRBD2. This CDR3 contains 17 residues. Germline V gives CDR1 MNHGY, CDR2 SVAAGI. The V and J ends lost 4 bases and 1 base, in that order; junction bases with no gene match: 9. The CDR3 region has the DNA TGTGCCAGCAGTTCCCCGCCCAGACTAGCGGGATCCTACGAGCAGTACTTC. Translating it yields CASSSPPRLAGSYEQYF.

This clonotype has more than one count but fewer than ten. The chain recombines TRBV29-1 with TRBJ2-7; D uncertain. The CDR3 extends over 12 amino acids. Germline-derived CDR1 and CDR2 are SQVTM and ANQGSEA. V was trimmed by 4 bases and J by 0 bases, leaving 7 bases between them. The CDR3 protein is CSVVGSSYEQYF. The CDR3 DNA reads as TGCAGCGTTGTGGGCAGCTCCTACGAGCAGTACTTC.

This rearrangement joins TRBV27 to TRBJ1-2; D is unclear. This CDR3 is built from 14 residues. Germline loops: CDR1 MNHEY, CDR2 SMNVEV (reference sequence). The V end was cut by 5 bases, the J end by 6 bases, with 16 bases between. CDR3 in amino acids: CASSHSRRANGYTF. The CDR3 DNA is TGTGCCAGCAGTCATTCTCGAAGGGCCAATGGCTACACCTTC.

The V gene is TRBV6-1, the J gene TRBJ2-7; 11 nucleotides align to TRBD2. The junction had 5 bases not matched to a gene; V was cut back by 10 bases and J by 0 bases. The CDR3 covers 14 residues. Germline CDR1 and CDR2: MNHNS and SASEGT. The CDR3 sequence is CATAGLADSYEQYF. As DNA, the CDR3 is TGTGCCACCGCGGGACTAGCGGACTCCTACGAGCAGTACTTC.

The V and J genes are TRBV6-1 and TRBJ2-5; 9 nucleotides line up with TRBD1. CDR1 is MNHNS, CDR2 SASEGT, per germline. The CDR3 totals 14 residues. Trimming removed 7 bases from V and 6 bases from J; junction bases left unmatched: 9. The CDR3 region has the DNA TGTGCCAGCATTCGGACAGGGGTTGAACAGACCCAGTACTTC. The encoded protein is CASIRTGVEQTQYF.

The sample holds a few counts of this clonotype. The chain recombines TRBV18 with TRBJ2-5; no clear D gene. Germline values: CDR1 KGHSH, CDR2 LQKENI. The germline V and J ends were trimmed by 1 base and 3 bases, with 6 bases remaining between them. The CDR3 extends over 13 amino acids. CDR3 amino acids: CASSPRFKETQYF. The CDR3 region has the DNA TGTGCCAGCTCACCACGATTCAAAGAGACCCAGTACTTC.

This clonotype was detected ten times or more. The gene calls are TRBV7-2 and TRBJ2-7; no clear D. CDR3 length: 15 amino acids. Germline CDR1 and CDR2: SGHTA and FQGNSA. Trimming pared 2 bases from V and 5 bases from J, leaving 16 bases between. The CDR3 bases are TGTGCCAGCAGCTTATACCCGAAGGGCGGCCACGAGCAGTACTTC. Translating gives CASSLYPKGGHEQYF.

This clonotype was observed a few times. This chain uses TRBV14 with TRBJ2-2; 8 bases agree with TRBD2. CDR3 length equals 16 residues. J lost 6 bases, V lost 2 bases, and 8 bases had no gene match. Germline V CDR1 and CDR2: SGHDN, FVKESK. In nucleotides, the CDR3 is TGTGCCAGCAGCCAATGGGACGGGAGGGCCTCCGGGGAGCTGTTTTTT. Residues: CASSQWDGRASGELFF. The whole variable domain, filled in from reference TRBV14 and TRBJ2-2, reads EAGVTQFPSHSVIEKGQTVTLRCDPISGHDNLYWYRRVMGKEIKFLLHFVKESKQDESGMPNNRFLAERTGGTYSTLKVQPAELEDSGVYFCASSQWDGRASGELFFGEGSRLTVL.

This clonotype was seen a few times. The chain links TRBV7-9 to TRBJ1-1, with D perhaps TRBD1 (6 bases). V shed 1 base and J shed 4 bases, with 10 bases lying between them. Germline V gives CDR1 SEHNR, CDR2 FQNEAQ (reference sequence). The length of the CDR3 is 14 residues. CDR3 in amino acids: CASSLGQARTEAFF. The CDR3 DNA reads TGTGCCAGCAGCTTAGGACAGGCTCGCACTGAAGCTTTCTTT.

This clonotype occurred many times. DNA of the CDR3: TGCAGTGCTAGACGCCGGGGCATGGAGCAGTACTTC. Protein: CSARRRGMEQYF. The V gene is TRBV20-1, the J gene TRBJ2-7; perhaps D is TRBD1 or TRBD2 (5 bases each). Germline CDR1 reads DFQATT; CDR2 reads SNEGSKA (reference sequence). The V gene lost 2 bases and the J gene lost 7 bases, with 12 bases spanning the gap. This CDR3 spans 12 amino acids.

In its sample, this clonotype was seen many times. The V call is TRBV28, the J call TRBJ2-7; 8 positions agree with TRBD2. V shed 8 bases and J 3 bases; nucleotides not matched to a gene: 6. From germline, CDR1 is MDHEN and CDR2 SYDVKM. The CDR3 runs 13 residues. CDR3 DNA: TGTGCCAGCCGAGCGGGAGCCAACTACGAGCAGTACTTC. Protein: CASRAGANYEQYF. The full variable domain, in which reference TRBV28 and TRBJ2-7 provide the parts outside the CDR3, is DVKVTQSSRYLVKRTGEKVFLECVQDMDHENMFWYRQDPGLGLRLIYFSYDVKMKEKGDIPEGYSVSREKKERFSLILESASTNQTSMYLCASRAGANYEQYFGPGTRLTVT.

The chain recombines TRBV24-1 with TRBJ2-7; D tentatively reads TRBD1 or TRBD2 (5 bases each). The CDR3 covers 15 residues. Germline V gene lookup returns CDR1 KGHDR and CDR2 SFDVKD. V was trimmed by 4 bases and J by 6 bases, leaving 18 bases between them. The CDR3 coding sequence is TGTGCCACCAGTGAGACCTCGGGACCCACGTCCGAGCAGTACTTC. It encodes CATSETSGPTSEQYF.

This clonotype was recorded a few times. This rearrangement joins TRBV20-1 to TRBJ1-5; TRBD1 might be the D (6 bases). Trimming took 1 base from V and 3 from J, leaving 10 bases between them. This CDR3 is 14 amino acids long. Germline V gene lookup returns CDR1 DFQATT and CDR2 SNEGSKA (reference sequence). The CDR3 coding sequence is TGCAGTGCTAGAGTGCAGGGGAACAATCAGCCCCAGCATTTT. Translating gives CSARVQGNNQPQHF.

This clonotype was counted between two and nine times. The V and J genes are TRBV5-1 and TRBJ1-4; 7 bases map to TRBD1. The CDR3 is made up of 14 amino acids. Looked up from germline, CDR1 is SGHRS and CDR2 is YFSETQ. After removal of 4 bases from V and 8 bases from J, the junction contained 8 bases not matched to a gene. CDR3: CASSLQGNNEKLFF. DNA of the CDR3: TGCGCCAGCAGCCTACAGGGGAATAACGAAAAACTGTTTTTT.